The 13 T cell receptor beta chains in this list originate from one sample, sequenced in a study of blood T cell repertoires in COVID-19. Sequenced by immunoSEQ multiplex PCR; TCRdb stores in-frame clones only, minus some. The data show fewer than 200,000 clones, approximately 83% seen once. The material sequenced was peripheral blood. The receptors shown here come from a woman older than 75 with acute or convalescent COVID-19.

V gene TRBV14 combines with J gene TRBJ1-5, with TRBD1 matching over 7 bases. This CDR3 spans 14 amino acids. Germline V gene lookup returns CDR1 SGHDN and CDR2 FVKESK. The V and J ends lost 4 bases and 4 bases, in that order; junction bases with no gene match: 4. In DNA, the CDR3 is TGTGCCAGCAGCCCAGGGGGTGGTAATCAGCCCCAGCATTTT. It encodes CASSPGGGNQPQHF.

The V call is TRBV6-5, the J call TRBJ2-5, with 9 bases matching TRBD1. The CDR3 has 15 residues. V shed 5 bases, J shed 3 bases, and the junction held 7 bases outside the gene matches. From germline, CDR1 is MNHEY and CDR2 SVGAGI. The CDR3 bases are TGTGCCAGCAGTCCATCCCGGGACAGGGAAGAGACCCAGTACTTC. Translating gives CASSPSRDREETQYF.

This chain joins TRBV5-1 and TRBJ2-5, with 11 bases aligning to TRBD1. The CDR3 runs to 14 residues. Germline V gene lookup returns CDR1 SGHRS and CDR2 YFSETQ. V lost 4 bases, J lost 7 bases, and 6 bases stayed unmatched. In nucleotides, the CDR3 is TGCGCCAGCAGCGCGGGACAGGGGGATGGGACCCAGTACTTC. Its translation: CASSAGQGDGTQYF.

The rearrangement uses TRBV11-2 and TRBJ2-3; a possible D gene is TRBD2 (5 bases). The CDR3 loop spans 15 amino acids. Germline V CDR1 and CDR2: SGHAT, FQNNGV. Trimming shortened V by 5 bases and J by 2 bases, and 14 bases separated the two germline ends. The CDR3: CASSRRRADTDTQYF. For the CDR3, the DNA is TGTGCCAGCAGCCGGCGACGAGCGGACACAGATACGCAGTATTTT.

The chain joins TRBV1 to TRBJ2-3; the D call TRBD2 from the table was never checked on the DNA. TRBV1 is given as a pseudogene. This CDR3 spans 15 amino acids. CDR3 in amino acids: CTSGKLAGGPDTQYF. CDR3 DNA: TGCACCAGCGGAAAATTAGCGGGAGGTCCGGATACGCAGTATTTT.

The V and J genes are TRBV7-2 and TRBJ1-2, with TRBD1 as a possible D gene (5 bases). CDR3 length: 15 amino acids. The V gene's germline CDR1 is SGHTA and CDR2 FQGNSA. Trimming removed 3 bases from V and 1 base from J, with 12 bases in between. The CDR3 loop is CASSFDRSFNYGYTF. The CDR3 DNA sequence: TGTGCCAGCAGCTTTGACAGATCCTTTAACTATGGCTACACCTTC.

This clone showed up just a few times. The chain carries TRBV6-6 and TRBJ2-7, with TRBD1 identical over 9 bases. The length of the CDR3 is 14 residues. Losses at the gene ends were 4 bases for V and 3 bases for J; bases not matched to a gene: 4. Germline V gene lookup returns CDR1 MNHNY and CDR2 SVGAGI (reference sequence). CDR3 DNA: TGTGCCAGCAGTTCAAAGACAGGGGGCTACGAGCAGTACTTC. Translating it yields CASSSKTGGYEQYF.

The chain carries TRBV27 and TRBJ1-4; 7 nucleotides agree with TRBD1. The ends lost 1 base at V and 8 bases at J; junction bases unmatched: 4. Per the germline V gene, CDR1 is MNHEY and CDR2 is SMNVEV (reference sequence). The CDR3 is 14 amino acids. The CDR3 coding sequence is TGTGCCAGCAGTTTATGGGCAGGGGGAGAAAAACTGTTTTTT. This encodes CASSLWAGGEKLFF.

The rearrangement joins TRBV10-3 to TRBJ2-7; 7 bases line up with TRBD2. The CDR3 has 14 residues. With V trimmed by 2 bases and J by 6 bases, 7 bases remained unmatched. Germline V gene lookup returns CDR1 ENHRY and CDR2 SYGVKD. CDR3 DNA sequence: TGTGCCATCAGTGAGGTTCTGGGGGGGAGCGAGCAGTACTTC. Encoded protein: CAISEVLGGSEQYF.

The V gene is TRBV11-3, the J gene TRBJ2-2; possibly TRBD2 for D (5 bases). The CDR3 has 16 residues. V lost 1 base to trimming and J lost 6 bases, with 15 bases between them. Germline CDR1 SGHNT, CDR2 YENEEA. CDR3: CASSLARGPRSGELFF. CDR3 in DNA: TGTGCCAGCAGCTTAGCCCGCGGGCCTAGATCCGGGGAGCTGTTTTTT.

The J gene is TRBJ1-5, the V gene TRBV6-6, with D unclear. The CDR3 loop spans 13 amino acids. Germline loops: CDR1 MNHNY, CDR2 SVGAGI (reference sequence). Trimming shortened V by 5 bases and J by 4 bases, and 9 bases separated the two germline ends. The CDR3, as DNA: TGTGCCAGCAGTCCTCGAGAAAATCAGCCCCAGCATTTT. Translated, it gives CASSPRENQPQHF.

The chain is built from TRBV19 and TRBJ2-7; 11 nucleotides match TRBD2. V shed 4 bases, J shed 2 bases, and the junction held 7 bases outside the gene matches. CDR1 is LNHDA, CDR2 SQIVND, per germline (reference sequence). The CDR3 consists of 16 residues. The CDR3 sequence is CASSSGTSGLAYEQYF. The CDR3 region has the DNA TGTGCCAGTAGTAGTGGGACTAGCGGACTCGCCTACGAGCAGTACTTC.

The chain combines TRBV30 with TRBJ2-2; TRBD2 is a possible D gene (6 bases). This CDR3 comprises 13 residues. The V end was cut by 1 base, the J end by 8 bases, with 11 bases between. Germline V gene lookup returns CDR1 GTSNPN and CDR2 SVGIG (reference sequence). For the CDR3, the DNA is TGTGCCTGGAGTGAGCGGGTTTGGGGGGAGCTGTTTTTT. It codes for CAWSERVWGELFF.